These T cell receptor beta chains were read from a single sample in a study of lymphopenia after photon versus proton radiotherapy. Measured with immunoSEQ multiplex PCR; TCRdb has only the in-frame clones, and not every one. This sample yields around 29,000 clones, of which 80% to 90% are seen a single time; around 47% belongs to the top ten. The sequenced sample was peripheral blood, obtained from a patient treated with proton-based radiotherapy. Receptors originate from a woman aged 60-70 years with cholangiocarcinoma. Some clones in this sample may be carry-over from other donors' samples. Both conserved end residues are part of each CDR3. Fields, in order: J gene, V gene, clone size, D gene, CDR3 protein, CDR3 DNA. A D gene is named only where the DNA matches it firmly. The size of a clone is reported for some rows only, either as once, few or many, or as a class for expanded clones.

TRBJ2-7	TRBV7-8	-	-	CASSLVSGATYEQYF	TGTGCCAGCAGCTTAGTGTCAGGGGCAACCTACGAGCAGTACTTC
TRBJ2-2	TRBV5-4	few	TRBD2	CASNPTSGAGSGELFF	TGTGCCAGCAACCCGACTAGCGGGGCAGGAAGCGGGGAGCTGTTTTTT
TRBJ1-4	TRBV9	-	-	CASSASLNEKLFF	TGTGCCAGCAGCGCAAGCCTTAATGAAAAACTGTTTTTT
TRBJ2-1	TRBV5-1	-	-	CASSLAVGGSYNEQFF	TGCGCCAGCAGCTTGGCCGTCGGGGGAAGTTACAATGAGCAGTTCTTC
TRBJ2-1	TRBV19	-	-	CASSPAGDPERKQFF	TGTGCCAGTAGTCCTGCGGGCGACCCAGAGAGGAAGCAGTTCTTC
TRBJ1-3	TRBV9	once	-	CASSVASGVGNTIYF	TGTGCCAGCAGCGTAGCCTCAGGGGTTGGAAACACCATATATTTT
TRBJ1-2	TRBV5-1	-	-	CASRGGLQAGYTF	TGCGCCAGCAGGGGGGGACTACAGGCTGGCTACACCTTC
TRBJ1-5	TRBV7-2	-	-	CASSLDRGNAQPQHF	TGTGCCAGCAGCTTAGATCGAGGGAATGCTCAGCCCCAGCATTTT
TRBJ2-3	TRBV7-2	-	-	CASSLAHRGDTQYF	TGTGCCAGCAGCTTAGCGCATCGGGGGGATACGCAGTATTTT
TRBJ1-2	TRBV4-1	few	-	CASSQEGDYGYTF	TGCGCCAGCAGCCAAGAAGGAGACTATGGCTACACCTTC
TRBJ2-5	TRBV5-6	-	-	CASSFSGYQETQYF	TGTGCCAGCAGCTTTTCAGGGTACCAAGAGACCCAGTACTTC
TRBJ1-1	TRBV5-1	-	-	CASSFLGVTNTEAFF	TGCGCCAGCAGCTTTCTGGGGGTGACGAACACTGAAGCTTTCTTT
TRBJ2-1	TRBV4-3	once	TRBD2	CASSHGLETYNEQFF	TGCGCCAGCAGCCATGGACTAGAGACCTACAATGAGCAGTTCTTC
TRBJ1-2	TRBV20-1	-	-	CSAFNYGYTF	TGCAGTGCGTTTAACTATGGCTACACCTTC
TRBJ2-3	TRBV6-5	-	-	CASSYSDTQYF	TGTGCCAGCAGTTACTCCGATACGCAGTATTTT
TRBJ1-1	TRBV7-9	-	-	CASSLDQGNTEAFF	TGTGCCAGCAGCTTAGATCAGGGTAACACTGAAGCTTTCTTT
TRBJ1-4	TRBV7-9	-	-	CASSWGLDNNEKLFF	TGTGCCAGCAGCTGGGGTCTGGACAATAATGAAAAACTGTTTTTT